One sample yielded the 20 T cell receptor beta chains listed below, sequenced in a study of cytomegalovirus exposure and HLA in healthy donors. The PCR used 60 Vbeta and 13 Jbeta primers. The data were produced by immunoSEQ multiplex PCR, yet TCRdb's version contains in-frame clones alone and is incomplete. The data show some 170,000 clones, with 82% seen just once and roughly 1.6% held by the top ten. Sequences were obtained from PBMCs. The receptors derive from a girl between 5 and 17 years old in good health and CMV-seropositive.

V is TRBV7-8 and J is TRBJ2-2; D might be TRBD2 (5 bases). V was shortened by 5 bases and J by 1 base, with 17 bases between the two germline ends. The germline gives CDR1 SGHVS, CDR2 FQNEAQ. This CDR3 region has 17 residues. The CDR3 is CASSNPQRLKNTGELFF. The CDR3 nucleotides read TGTGCCAGCAGCAACCCACAGCGACTAAAGAACACCGGGGAGCTGTTTTTT.

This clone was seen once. CDR3 in DNA: TGTGCCAGCAGTCCGGGGGGCAGGGCGAACACTGAAGCTTTCTTT. This gives the protein CASSPGGRANTEAFF. The rearrangement links TRBV28 to TRBJ1-1; the D gene is possibly TRBD1 (6 bases). Trimming took off 5 bases at V and 1 base at J, with 14 bases between the two ends. The germline V gene has CDR1 MDHEN and CDR2 SYDVKM. The length of the CDR3 is 15 residues.

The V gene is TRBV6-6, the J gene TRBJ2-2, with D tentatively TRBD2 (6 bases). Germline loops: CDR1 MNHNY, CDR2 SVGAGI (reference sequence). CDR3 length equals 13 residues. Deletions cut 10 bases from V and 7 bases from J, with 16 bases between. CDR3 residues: CATTGRPDGELFF. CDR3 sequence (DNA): TGTGCCACGACGGGGAGGCCGGACGGGGAGCTGTTTTTT.

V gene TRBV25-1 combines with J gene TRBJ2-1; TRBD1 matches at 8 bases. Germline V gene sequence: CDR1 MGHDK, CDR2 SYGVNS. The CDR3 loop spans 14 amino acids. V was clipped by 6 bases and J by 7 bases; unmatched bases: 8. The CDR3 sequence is CASRGTGHGNEQFF. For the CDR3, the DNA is TGTGCCAGCAGAGGGACAGGACACGGGAATGAGCAGTTCTTC.

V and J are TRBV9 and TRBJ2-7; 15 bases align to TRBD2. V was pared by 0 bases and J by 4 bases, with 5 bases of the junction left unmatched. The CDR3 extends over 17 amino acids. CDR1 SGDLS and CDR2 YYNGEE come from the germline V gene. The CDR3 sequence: CASSVDKGTSGRYEQYF. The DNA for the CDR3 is TGTGCCAGCAGCGTAGACAAGGGGACTAGCGGGAGGTACGAGCAGTACTTC.

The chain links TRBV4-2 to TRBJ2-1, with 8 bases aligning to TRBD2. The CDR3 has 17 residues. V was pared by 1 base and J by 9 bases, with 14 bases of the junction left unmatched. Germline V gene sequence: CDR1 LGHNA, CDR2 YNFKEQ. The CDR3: CASSQVGQRLAFGEQFF. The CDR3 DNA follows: TGTGCCAGCAGCCAAGTAGGGCAAAGACTAGCGTTCGGTGAGCAGTTCTTC.

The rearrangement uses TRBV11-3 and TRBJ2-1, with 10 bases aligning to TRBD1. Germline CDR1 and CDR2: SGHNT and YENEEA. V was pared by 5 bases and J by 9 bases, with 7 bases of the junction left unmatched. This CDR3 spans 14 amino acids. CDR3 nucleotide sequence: TGTGCCAGCAGCCCGGGACAGGGGATAAGTGAGCAGTTCTTC. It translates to CASSPGQGISEQFF. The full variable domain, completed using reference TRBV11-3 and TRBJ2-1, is EAGVVQSPRYKIIEKKQPVAFWCNPISGHNTLYWYLQNLGQGPELLIRYENEEAVDDSQLPKDRFSAERLKGVDSTLKIQPAELGDSAVYLCASSPGQGISEQFFGPGTRLTVL.

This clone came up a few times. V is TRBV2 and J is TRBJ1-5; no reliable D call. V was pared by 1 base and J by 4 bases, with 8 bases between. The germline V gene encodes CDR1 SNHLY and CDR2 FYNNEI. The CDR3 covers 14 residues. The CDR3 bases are TGTGCCAGCAGTGAAGATCCCCGTAATCAGCCCCAGCATTTT. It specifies CASSEDPRNQPQHF.

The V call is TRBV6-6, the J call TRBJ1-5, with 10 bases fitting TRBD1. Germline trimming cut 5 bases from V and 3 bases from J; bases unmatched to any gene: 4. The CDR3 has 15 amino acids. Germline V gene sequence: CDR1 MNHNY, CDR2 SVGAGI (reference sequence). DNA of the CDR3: TGTGCCAGCAGTCAGGGACAGGGGATCAATCAGCCCCAGCATTTT. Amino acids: CASSQGQGINQPQHF.

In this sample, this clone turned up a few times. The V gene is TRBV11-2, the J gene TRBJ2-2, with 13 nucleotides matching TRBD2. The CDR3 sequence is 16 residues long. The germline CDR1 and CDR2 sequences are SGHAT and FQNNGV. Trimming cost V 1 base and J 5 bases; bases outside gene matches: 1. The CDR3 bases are TGTGCCAGCAGCTTAGGACTAGCGGGAGGTACCGGGGAGCTGTTTTTT. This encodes CASSLGLAGGTGELFF.

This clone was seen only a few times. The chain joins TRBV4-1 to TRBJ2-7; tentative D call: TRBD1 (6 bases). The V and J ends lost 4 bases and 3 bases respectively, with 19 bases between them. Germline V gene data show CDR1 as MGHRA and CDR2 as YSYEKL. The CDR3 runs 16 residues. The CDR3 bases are TGCGCCAGCAGCCCTGTGGGGGACACCCTCTACTACGAGCAGTACTTC. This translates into CASSPVGDTLYYEQYF.

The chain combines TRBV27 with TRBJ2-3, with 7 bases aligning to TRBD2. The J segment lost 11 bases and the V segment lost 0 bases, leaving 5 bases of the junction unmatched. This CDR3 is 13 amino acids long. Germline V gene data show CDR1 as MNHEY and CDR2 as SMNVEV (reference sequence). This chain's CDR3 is CASSLSFGGGQYF. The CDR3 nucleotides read TGTGCCAGCAGTTTATCGTTTGGGGGGGGGCAGTATTTT.

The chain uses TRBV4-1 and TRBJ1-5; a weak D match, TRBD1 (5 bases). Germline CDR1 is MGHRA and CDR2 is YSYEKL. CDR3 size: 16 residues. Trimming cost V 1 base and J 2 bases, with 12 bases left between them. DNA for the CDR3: TGCGCCAGCAGCCAAGTCGGGGGGTCGGGCAATCAGCCCCAGCATTTT. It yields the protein CASSQVGGSGNQPQHF.

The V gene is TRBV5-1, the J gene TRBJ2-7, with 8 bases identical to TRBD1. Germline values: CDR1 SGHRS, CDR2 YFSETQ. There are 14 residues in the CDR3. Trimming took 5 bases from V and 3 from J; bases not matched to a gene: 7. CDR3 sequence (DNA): TGCGCCAGCAGACTAGACAGGGGACGCTACGAGCAGTACTTC. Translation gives CASRLDRGRYEQYF.

CDR3 nucleotide sequence: TGTGCCAGCAGTTACTCGAGTACAGGGGGTTCTGAAAAACTGTTTTTT. Translating gives CASSYSSTGGSEKLFF. V usage is TRBV6-6 and J usage is TRBJ1-4, with 8 bases aligning to TRBD1. The length of the CDR3 is 16 residues. The V segment lost 0 bases and the J segment 7 bases; nucleotides outside the gene matches: 7. From germline, CDR1 is MNHNY and CDR2 SVGAGI (reference sequence).

CDR3 DNA: TGTGCCAGCAGCTCGGGACAGGGGGACTACAATGAGCAGTTCTTC. Amino acid sequence: CASSSGQGDYNEQFF. The gene calls are TRBV7-3 and TRBJ2-1, with 11 bases lining up with TRBD1. Germline CDR1 is SGHTA and CDR2 is FQGTGA. J was trimmed by 3 bases and V by 4 bases; bases with no gene match: 2. The CDR3 is 15 amino acids. Full variable domain (outside the CDR3, taken from reference TRBV7-3 and TRBJ2-1): GAGVSQTPSNKVTEKGKYVELRCDPISGHTALYWYRQSLGQGPEFLIYFQGTGAADDSGLPNDRFFAVRPEGSVSTLKIQRTERGDSAVYLCASSSGQGDYNEQFFGPGTRLTVL.

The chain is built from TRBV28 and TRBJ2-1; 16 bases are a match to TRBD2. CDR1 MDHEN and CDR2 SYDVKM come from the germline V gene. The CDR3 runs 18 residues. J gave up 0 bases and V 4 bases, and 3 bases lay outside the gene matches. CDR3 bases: TGTGCCAGCAGTTCGGGACTAGCGGGAGGGAGCTCCTACAATGAGCAGTTCTTC. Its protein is CASSSGLAGGSSYNEQFF.

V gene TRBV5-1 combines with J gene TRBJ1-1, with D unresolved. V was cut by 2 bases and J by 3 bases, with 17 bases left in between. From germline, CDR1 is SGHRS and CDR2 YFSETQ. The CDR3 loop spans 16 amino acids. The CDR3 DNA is TGCGCCAGCAGCTTATACAGAGCCGCTATTGACACTGAAGCTTTCTTT. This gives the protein CASSLYRAAIDTEAFF.

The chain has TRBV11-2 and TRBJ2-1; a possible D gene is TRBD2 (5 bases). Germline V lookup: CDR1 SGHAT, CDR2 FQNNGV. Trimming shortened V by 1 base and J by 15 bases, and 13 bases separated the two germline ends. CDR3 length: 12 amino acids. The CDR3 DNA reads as TGTGCCAGCAGCTTAGCGGTGGGCGGGTCGTTCTTC. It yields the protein CASSLAVGGSFF.

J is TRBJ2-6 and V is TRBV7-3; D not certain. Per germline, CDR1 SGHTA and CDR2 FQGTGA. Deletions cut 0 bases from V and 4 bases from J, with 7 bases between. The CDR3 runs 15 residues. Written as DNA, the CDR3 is TGTGCCAGCAGCTTAACTGGGCGAGGGGCCAACGTCCTGACTTTC. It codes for CASSLTGRGANVLTF.